This TCR beta chain was documented in a study of cytomegalovirus exposure and HLA in healthy donors. Study details: In a previous analysis, 117 million unique TCR beta sequences were found from 150 million to 200 million T cells.

The CDR3 contains 14 residues. The V gene's germline CDR1 is MGHDK and CDR2 SYGVNS. Trimming took 3 bases from V and 5 from J, leaving 13 bases between them. Both 60 Vbeta primers and 13 Jbeta primers went into the PCR. Generated by immunoSEQ multiplex PCR, the TCRdb table keeps only in-frame clones and is missing some. Here the sample spans fewer than 200,000 clones, 80% to 90% being singletons. Specimen: PBMCs. The sequence was obtained from a woman between 18 and 30 years old in good health and CMV-seropositive. This chain connects TRBV25-1 to TRBJ1-2, with D possibly matching TRBD1 (5 bases). The DNA of the CDR3 is TGTGCCAGCAGTGAGCACAGGCGGGGGTATGGCTACACCTTC. This translates into CASSEHRRGYGYTF.